This TCR beta chain emerged from a study of blood T cell repertoires in COVID-19. In germline, CDR1 is LGHDT, CDR2 YNNKEL (reference sequence). V trimming: 4 bases; J trimming: 3 bases; junction bases outside the gene matches: 4. The CDR3 totals 14 residues. Measured with immunoSEQ multiplex PCR; TCRdb has only the in-frame clones, and not every one. The data hold around 320,000 clones, with 90% observed a single time. This clone was detected once. The chain combines TRBV3-1 (or the pseudogene TRBV3-2) with TRBJ1-1, with TRBD1 identical over 8 bases. This clonotype was obtained from a woman under 40 who had been exposed to COVID-19. Input material: PBMCs or T cells enriched from blood (not recorded which). The chain's CDR3 is CASSLPGGYTEAFF. For the CDR3, the DNA is TGTGCCAGCAGCCTTCCAGGGGGCTACACTGAAGCTTTCTTT.